This TCR beta chain was documented in a study of long-term antiretroviral therapy in people with HIV. In the study overall: Collection of the earliest samples took place about a decade ahead of the 2015 immediate-ART recommendation. Whole-study findings and limits: Across all time points, the repertoire was dominated by clones that expanded before ART.

Germline assignment: CDR1 SGDLS and CDR2 YYNGEE. There are 21 residues in the CDR3. Unmatched junction bases numbered 11, after V lost 0 bases and J lost 0 bases. The immunoSEQ assay was v3.0, run at survey level. Measured with immunoSEQ multiplex PCR; TCRdb has only the in-frame clones, and not every one. The data show approximately 47,000 clones, around 80% seen once. A note on this clone: Antigen unknown.

This specimen was unsorted PBMCs, taken 0.8 years after starting antiretroviral therapy. J is TRBJ2-5 and V is TRBV9; 16 bases map to TRBD2. The sequence was collected from a young woman with HIV. CDR3 protein: CASSVAVGLAGGPRHQETQYF. CDR3 bases: TGTGCCAGCAGCGTAGCCGTGGGACTAGCGGGAGGGCCAAGGCACCAAGAGACCCAGTACTTC.